This TCR beta chain was observed in a study of a mutant IDH1 vaccine in newly diagnosed glioma. Study in general: Patients came in for eight vaccinations, in weeks 1, 3, 5, 7, 11, 15, 19 and 23. Study conclusions and caveats: Pseudoprogression appears to have had no connection to changes in top peripheral T cell clonotypes. Patients showed vaccine-induced immune responses at a rate of roughly 93%.

Time point reported: week 23, last vaccination. In every dose of vaccine, 300 ug of mutant IDH1 20-mer peptide was given alongside topical imiquimod. V trimming: 10 bases; J trimming: 6 bases; junction bases outside the gene matches: 11. CDR3 length: 13 residues. In germline, CDR1 is ENHRY, CDR2 SYGVKD. Assay: immunoSEQ multiplex PCR; the TCRdb copy retains only in-frame clones and omits some. The repertoire holds about 82,000 clones, with roughly 85% as singletons. Comment on this clone: The antigen is undetermined.

This sequence was found in a young man with glioma. Some clones in this sample may be carry-over from other donors' samples. This chain connects TRBV10-3 to TRBJ1-1, with TRBD1 matching over 7 bases. The source material was PBMCs, sampled from a glioma patient whose treatment included an IDH1 peptide vaccine. In nucleotides, the CDR3 is TGTGCCACGACAGGGTATGGAGGGGCTGAAGCTTTCTTT. Its protein product is CATTGYGGAEAFF.